A selection of T cell receptor beta chains follows, all from one sample in a study of blood T cell repertoires in COVID-19. Assay used: immunoSEQ multiplex PCR; TCRdb lists only in-frame clones, some missing. There are 52,000 or so clones in the sample; nearly 85% occur only once, and over 15% lies in the top ten. The material sequenced was peripheral blood. These receptors were collected from a middle-aged man with acute or convalescent COVID-19. The CDR3 runs from the conserved cysteine through the conserved F or W. Each record gives: CDR3 length, D gene, V gene, J gene, clone size, CDR3 DNA, CDR3 protein. A D gene is named only where the DNA matches it firmly. Clone size is given for some rows only: seen once, a few or many times, or a class if the clone is expanded.

16	TRBD1	TRBV6-5	TRBJ2-1	NA	TGTGCCAGCAGTTACGCTCGGACAGGGCGGTACAATGAGCAGTTCTTC	CASSYARTGRYNEQFF
12	NA	TRBV2	TRBJ2-1	few	TGTGCCAGCAGTATTAGACTGAATGAGCAGTTCTTC	CASSIRLNEQFF
18	TRBD2	TRBV3-1/TRBV3-2	TRBJ2-2	once	TGTGCCAGCAGCCAAGTCCCTAGCGGAGGTTCGAACACCGGGGAGCTGTTTTTT	CASSQVPSGGSNTGELFF
14	TRBD2	TRBV6-1	TRBJ2-5	NA	TGTGCCAGCAGTGATGGACTAGCGGGAGGGACCCAGTACTTC	CASSDGLAGGTQYF
12	NA	TRBV28	TRBJ1-1	NA	TGTGCCAGCAGTTACCCCGGAGAGGAAGCTTTCTTT	CASSYPGEEAFF
16	TRBD1	TRBV6-1	TRBJ1-5	NA	TGTGCCAGCAGTGAAGGGACAGGGGCATTCGTTCAGCCCCAGCATTTT	CASSEGTGAFVQPQHF
13	TRBD1	TRBV10-3	TRBJ1-1	NA	TGTGCCATAGGGGGACAGATGAACACTGAAGCTTTCTTT	CAIGGQMNTEAFF
13	NA	TRBV30	TRBJ1-1	NA	TGTGCCTGGAGTGTACGCGGGAACACTGAAGCTTTCTTT	CAWSVRGNTEAFF
16	NA	TRBV5-1	TRBJ1-4	few	TGCGCCAGCAGCTTGAGCCCCCGGGAGTCTAATGAAAAACTGTTTTTT	CASSLSPRESNEKLFF
16	TRBD1	TRBV27	TRBJ1-1	NA	TGTGCCAGCAGTCCCCGGCCATGGGACAGGGCCACTGAAGCTTTCTTT	CASSPRPWDRATEAFF
14	NA	TRBV2	TRBJ1-3	NA	TGTGCCAGCAGTTACACAGGCTCTGGAAACACCATATATTTT	CASSYTGSGNTIYF
15	NA	TRBV7-8	TRBJ2-1	NA	TGTGCCAGCAGCTTAGGTCACCGAACAAACAATGAGCAGTTCTTC	CASSLGHRTNNEQFF
14	NA	TRBV10-3	TRBJ2-7	few	TGTGCCATCAGTGATGGGGGGTACTCCTACGAGCAGTACTTC	CAISDGGYSYEQYF
13	NA	TRBV29-1	TRBJ1-4	NA	TGCAGCGCTCGGGGGACAACTAATGAAAAACTGTTTTTT	CSARGTTNEKLFF
16	TRBD1	TRBV2	TRBJ1-1	NA	TGTGCCAGCAAAGGTGGGACAGGGGTCTCGAACACTGAAGCTTTCTTT	CASKGGTGVSNTEAFF
15	TRBD1	TRBV15	TRBJ1-5	few	TGTGCCACCAGCATCGTAACAGGGGCAGGGCAGCCCCAGCATTTT	CATSIVTGAGQPQHF
16	NA	TRBV7-2	TRBJ1-5	once	TGTGCCAGCAGCTTAAGGGCCAGCAGGGGAGATCAGCCCCAGCATTTT	CASSLRASRGDQPQHF
13	NA	TRBV11-3	TRBJ2-5	NA	TGTGCCAGCAGCAGGACTATCCAAGAGACCCAGTACTTC	CASSRTIQETQYF
13	TRBD1	TRBV24-1	TRBJ1-1	once	TGTGCCACAAGACAGGGGCCGAACACTGAAGCTTTCTTT	CATRQGPNTEAFF
15	NA	TRBV9	TRBJ2-2	NA	TGTGCCAGCAGCGTAGAATCGAGGGCCCCCGGGGAGCTGTTTTTT	CASSVESRAPGELFF
14	NA	TRBV6-5	TRBJ1-5	NA	TGTGCCAGCAGTTCCCAGGGAACGACGCGGCCCCAGCATTTT	CASSSQGTTRPQHF
14	NA	TRBV18	TRBJ2-1	NA	TGTGCCAGCTCACCGAGGGCAGGTAACAATGAGCAGTTCTTC	CASSPRAGNNEQFF
13	TRBD2	TRBV11-2	TRBJ2-1	NA	TGTGCCAGCAGCTTAGAGCCTAGCGGTACCCAGTTCTTC	CASSLEPSGTQFF
13	TRBD1	TRBV6-5	TRBJ1-6	NA	TGTGCCAGCAGGGACAGGGTATGGTCACCCCTCCACTTT	CASRDRVWSPLHF
13	NA	TRBV18	TRBJ2-1	NA	TGTGCCAGCTCACCAAGCCAAAGTTATGAGCAGTTCTTC	CASSPSQSYEQFF
17	TRBD2	TRBV19	TRBJ2-2	once	TGTGCCAGTAGTATAGTGTCGACTAGCGGGGGGGCCGGGGAGCTGTTTTTT	CASSIVSTSGGAGELFF
13	NA	TRBV2	TRBJ2-1	NA	TGTGCCAGCACCCCGGGGTCCTACAATGAGCAGTTCTTC	CASTPGSYNEQFF
12	TRBD1	TRBV29-1	TRBJ2-7	NA	TGCAGCGGAGGACAGGGGGTACCCGAGCAGTACTTC	CSGGQGVPEQYF
13	NA	TRBV7-9	TRBJ1-3	NA	TGTGCCAGCAGCTTACCACAGGAAAACACCATATATTTT	CASSLPQENTIYF
16	TRBD1	TRBV7-2	TRBJ1-2	NA	TGTGCCAGCAGCTTAGTGTTTAACGGACAGGGCCATGGCTACACCTTC	CASSLVFNGQGHGYTF
15	NA	TRBV19	TRBJ2-2	NA	TGTGCCAGTTACTTCCGGGGAGTTCGGACCGGGGAGCTGTTTTTT	CASYFRGVRTGELFF
15	TRBD1	TRBV30	TRBJ2-3	NA	TGTGCCTGTACTACCGGGACAGGGGCGTCAGATACGCAGTATTTT	CACTTGTGASDTQYF
13	NA	TRBV7-2	TRBJ1-5	NA	TGTGCCAGCAGCTTAGTGGTGGCCCAGCCCCAGCATTTT	CASSLVVAQPQHF
17	TRBD1	TRBV5-1	TRBJ1-5	NA	TGCGCCAGCAGCTTGGGTCCCGTCACAGGGGGAGGCCAGCCCCAGCATTTT	CASSLGPVTGGGQPQHF
13	TRBD2	TRBV5-6	TRBJ2-5	NA	TGTGCCAGCAGCTTCGAGCGGGGTGAGACCCAGTACTTC	CASSFERGETQYF
12	NA	TRBV10-3	TRBJ1-4	NA	TGTGCCGTAGCAGGGGTTCGTGAAAAACTGTTTTTT	CAVAGVREKLFF
13	NA	TRBV10-3	TRBJ1-1	once	TGTGCCATCAGCGTGAACAGGAACACTGAAGCTTTCTTT	CAISVNRNTEAFF
16	TRBD1	TRBV6-2/TRBV6-3	TRBJ1-2	NA	TGTGCCAGCAGTTACTCGGGGACAGGGCAAATATATGGCTACACCTTC	CASSYSGTGQIYGYTF
12	NA	TRBV19	TRBJ1-4	NA	TGTGCCAGTAGTGGACGGGGTGAAAAACTGTTTTTT	CASSGRGEKLFF
15	TRBD1	TRBV3-1/TRBV3-2	TRBJ2-7	few	TGTGCCAGCAGCCCCCGGTCAGGACAGGGTGGCGAGCAGTACTTC	CASSPRSGQGGEQYF
16	NA	TRBV28	TRBJ1-1	NA	TGTGCCAGCCCATCCGGTCGGGGGGGCATGAACACTGAAGCTTTCTTT	CASPSGRGGMNTEAFF
15	TRBD1	TRBV5-5	TRBJ1-1	NA	TGTGCCAGCAGCTTGGCTAGGACAGGCTCAACTGAAGCTTTCTTT	CASSLARTGSTEAFF
13	TRBD2	TRBV29-1	TRBJ2-1	NA	TGCAGCGAAAGACTAGCGGGAGGCGCTGGGCAGTTCTTC	CSERLAGGAGQFF
15	TRBD1	TRBV24-1	TRBJ2-1	NA	TGTGCCACCAGTGAACCGGGACAGGGAGGGAATGAGCAGTTCTTC	CATSEPGQGGNEQFF
16	TRBD2	TRBV5-1	TRBJ2-5	few	TGCGCCAGCAGCTTGACGACTAGCGGGAGTAAGGAGACCCAGTACTTC	CASSLTTSGSKETQYF
13	NA	TRBV18	TRBJ1-4	NA	TGTGCCAGCTCACCACCTGCCCCGGTTGTACTGTTTTTT	CASSPPAPVVLFF
14	NA	TRBV10-1	TRBJ2-2	NA	TGCGCCAGCAGGGAGGGGGCTGGTACCGGGGAGCTGTTTTTT	CASREGAGTGELFF
16	TRBD1	TRBV7-8	TRBJ1-5	once	TGTGCCAGCAGCGTAGACAGGGACAGGGGCAATCAGCCCCAGCATTTT	CASSVDRDRGNQPQHF
15	TRBD1	TRBV10-3	TRBJ2-1	NA	TGTGCCATCAGTGAGTCAAGGGGGCGAATCAATGAGCAGTTCTTC	CAISESRGRINEQFF
13	NA	TRBV27	TRBJ2-6	NA	TGTGCCAGCAGTCCTCGCGAGACCAACGTCCTGACTTTC	CASSPRETNVLTF
15	NA	TRBV6-6	TRBJ1-3	NA	TGTGCCAGCGTCTTAGGCGGCCACTCTGGAAACACCATATATTTT	CASVLGGHSGNTIYF
17	TRBD1	TRBV19	TRBJ1-6	NA	TGTGCCAGTAGTATAGAAGCGGCAGGGGGAGATAATTCACCCCTCCACTTT	CASSIEAAGGDNSPLHF
14	NA	TRBV20-1	TRBJ2-3	NA	TGCAGTGCTAGTTCAGGGGCCAAGACAGATACGCAGTATTTT	CSASSGAKTDTQYF
14	NA	TRBV2	TRBJ2-6	NA	TGTGCCAGCAGGGAGGGCTCTGGGGCCAACGTCCTGACTTTC	CASREGSGANVLTF
12	TRBD1	TRBV5-1	TRBJ1-1	NA	TGCGCCAGCAGGGGGGACAGGGGTGAAGCTTTCTTT	CASRGDRGEAFF
13	NA	TRBV6-5	TRBJ1-3	NA	TGTGCCAGCAGCTCTGGGAGTCGGAACACCATATATTTT	CASSSGSRNTIYF
13	NA	TRBV18	TRBJ1-1	NA	TGTGCCAGCAGTAACACCCAGAACACTGAAGCTTTCTTT	CASSNTQNTEAFF
15	NA	TRBV5-1	TRBJ2-3	NA	TGCGCCAGCAGCTTGATCAGGGGGGGCACAGATACGCAGTATTTT	CASSLIRGGTDTQYF
13	TRBD2	TRBV5-1	TRBJ2-7	NA	TGCGCCAGCAGCTTAGAGCGGGAGATCGAGCAGTACTTC	CASSLEREIEQYF
18	NA	TRBV6-6	TRBJ2-6	NA	TGTGCCAGCAGTCCACGGGGGGCTTCTCTCTCTGGGGCCAACGTCCTGACTTTC	CASSPRGASLSGANVLTF